This T cell receptor beta chain emerged from a study of CD8 T cells in Susac syndrome. At the level of the study: Patients with Susac syndrome were therapy-naive, on corticosteroids, or on intravenous immunoglobulin alone at blood draw.

This CDR3 has 17 amino acids. CDR1 SGDLS and CDR2 YYNGEE come from the germline V gene. V was pared by 0 bases and J by 2 bases, with 5 bases of the junction left unmatched. It was with random hexamers that about 0.45 to 1 ug RNA was reverse transcribed. MiXCR, run by TCRdb on the immunoSEQ multiplex PCR reads, gives a single entry per CDR3 protein. The sample has about 80,000 distinct CDR3 sequences, 95% to 97% seen once. TEMRA cells were FACS-enriched and CD8+ and CD4+ T cells negatively isolated. The chain carries TRBV9 and TRBJ2-7, with 13 bases identical to TRBD2. The source is a human donor with Susac syndrome. The specimen was CD8+ T cells from PBMCs. The CDR3 sequence is CASSVGLAGGPTYEQYF. The CDR3 DNA reads as TGTGCCAGCAGCGTAGGACTAGCGGGAGGCCCCACCTACGAGCAGTACTTC.